The clone carrying this TCR beta chain was counted between two and nine times. Its antigen is as yet unknown. Germline V gives CDR1 MDHEN, CDR2 SYDVKM. CDR3 length: 16 amino acids. Trimming removed 3 bases from V and 3 bases from J, with 18 bases in between. This entry comes from a study of immune cell composition in non-small cell lung cancer. Study-level points and caveats: Around four fifths of squamous and about 30% of adenocarcinoma cases had tumour-associated clones >0.5%. Shared sequences between tumour-reactive and dominant in vivo clones were not proven.

Data came from immunoSEQ multiplex PCR; TCRdb stores just in-frame clones and leaves some out. The sample shows roughly 11,000 clones, roughly 60% of them seen only once. Sequenced: lung tumor tissue. The chain employs TRBV28 and TRBJ2-7; a possible D gene is TRBD2 (6 bases). The TCR comes from a human donor with non-small cell lung cancer. The CDR3 reads CASSFLLAVAYYEQYF. The CDR3 region has the DNA TGTGCCAGCAGTTTCCTACTAGCTGTGGCCTACTACGAGCAGTACTTC.